A selection of T cell receptor beta chains follows, all from one sample in a study of shared T cell receptors in the human thymus. Data came from immunoSEQ multiplex PCR; TCRdb stores just in-frame clones and leaves some out. The data hold 500,000 to 550,000 clones, with about 84% observed a single time. This same sample was also taken into another study, of human thymus T cells.

Material: thymocytes. These receptor sequences come from a boy under two years old with a congenital heart defect. The CDR3 runs from the conserved cysteine through the conserved F or W. The order of the fields is V gene, J gene, clone size, D gene, CDR3 protein, CDR3 DNA. D genes are given only for firm matches. Size is omitted from some rows. Given values are once, few, many or a class for expanded clones.

V gene: TRBV6-5
J gene: TRBJ2-7
clone size: NA
D gene: NA
CDR3 protein: CASRDGGLSYEQYF
CDR3 DNA: TGTGCCAGCAGAGACGGGGGTTTAAGCTACGAGCAGTACTTC

V gene: TRBV9
J gene: TRBJ1-2
clone size: NA
D gene: NA
CDR3 protein: CASSVVDRGPGGYTF
CDR3 DNA: TGTGCCAGCAGCGTAGTTGATCGAGGTCCTGGGGGCTACACCTTC

V gene: TRBV5-7
J gene: TRBJ2-7
clone size: NA
D gene: TRBD2
CDR3 protein: CASSPGGGLCYEQYF
CDR3 DNA: TGTGCCAGCAGCCCTGGGGGGGGGTTATGCTACGAGCAGTACTTC

V gene: TRBV29-1
J gene: TRBJ2-1
clone size: NA
D gene: TRBD2
CDR3 protein: CSVEVAGVKSEQFF
CDR3 DNA: TGCAGCGTTGAAGTAGCGGGAGTAAAATCTGAGCAGTTCTTC

V gene: TRBV4-3
J gene: TRBJ2-2
clone size: NA
D gene: TRBD1
CDR3 protein: CASSQGPDRRNTGELFF
CDR3 DNA: TGCGCCAGCAGCCAAGGCCCGGACAGGCGGAACACCGGGGAGCTGTTTTTT

V gene: TRBV25-1
J gene: TRBJ2-3
clone size: once
D gene: TRBD2
CDR3 protein: CASSAQGLATTDTQYF
CDR3 DNA: TGTGCCAGCAGTGCCCAGGGACTAGCGACCACAGATACGCAGTATTTT

V gene: TRBV27
J gene: TRBJ1-1
clone size: NA
D gene: NA
CDR3 protein: CASSPGPYYTEAFF
CDR3 DNA: TGTGCCAGCTCGCCGGGTCCCTATTACACTGAAGCTTTCTTT

V gene: TRBV5-4
J gene: TRBJ2-7
clone size: NA
D gene: TRBD2
CDR3 protein: CASSSGLAEYEQYF
CDR3 DNA: TGTGCCAGCAGCTCGGGACTAGCTGAATACGAGCAGTACTTC

V gene: TRBV30
J gene: TRBJ2-4
clone size: NA
D gene: TRBD2
CDR3 protein: CAWENRRLAGDVKNIQYF
CDR3 DNA: TGTGCCTGGGAGAACAGGCGGCTAGCGGGAGATGTCAAAAACATTCAGTACTTC

V gene: TRBV27
J gene: TRBJ1-1
clone size: NA
D gene: TRBD1
CDR3 protein: CASSFVPGQPNEAFF
CDR3 DNA: TGTGCCAGCAGTTTTGTCCCGGGACAGCCCAATGAAGCTTTCTTT

V gene: TRBV5-1
J gene: TRBJ2-7
clone size: NA
D gene: NA
CDR3 protein: CASSSQGAGDGRGAYEQYF
CDR3 DNA: TGCGCCAGCAGCTCCCAGGGTGCCGGCGACGGGAGAGGGGCCTACGAGCAGTACTTC

V gene: TRBV19
J gene: TRBJ2-3
clone size: NA
D gene: NA
CDR3 protein: CATQVRISTDTQYF
CDR3 DNA: TGTGCCACCCAGGTTCGGATTAGCACAGATACGCAGTATTTT

V gene: TRBV15
J gene: TRBJ2-7
clone size: NA
D gene: NA
CDR3 protein: CATSKLTAGQPSYEQYF
CDR3 DNA: TGTGCCACCAGCAAACTTACAGCGGGCCAACCCTCCTACGAGCAGTACTTC

V gene: TRBV9
J gene: TRBJ1-2
clone size: NA
D gene: NA
CDR3 protein: CASSPDRYYGYTF
CDR3 DNA: TGTGCCAGCAGCCCCGACAGGTACTATGGCTACACCTTC

V gene: TRBV9
J gene: TRBJ2-3
clone size: NA
D gene: TRBD2
CDR3 protein: CASSAVGLPHTDTQYF
CDR3 DNA: TGTGCCAGCAGCGCCGTGGGACTACCCCACACAGATACGCAGTATTTT

V gene: TRBV7-9
J gene: TRBJ2-5
clone size: NA
D gene: TRBD2
CDR3 protein: CASSSRLAGGPPTETQYF
CDR3 DNA: TGTGCCAGCAGCTCCCGACTAGCGGGAGGGCCTCCCACAGAGACCCAGTACTTC

V gene: TRBV19
J gene: TRBJ2-5
clone size: NA
D gene: NA
CDR3 protein: CASSRGETQYF
CDR3 DNA: TGTGCCAGTAGTAGGGGCGAGACCCAGTACTTC

V gene: TRBV7-2
J gene: TRBJ2-3
clone size: NA
D gene: TRBD1
CDR3 protein: CASSSRGGGTDTQYF
CDR3 DNA: TGTGCCAGCAGCTCGAGAGGGGGCGGCACAGATACGCAGTATTTT

V gene: TRBV4-2
J gene: TRBJ2-3
clone size: NA
D gene: TRBD1
CDR3 protein: CASSQATGSTDTQYF
CDR3 DNA: TGTGCCAGCAGCCAAGCGACAGGGAGCACAGATACGCAGTATTTT

V gene: TRBV7-3
J gene: TRBJ2-2
clone size: NA
D gene: NA
CDR3 protein: CASSLGSPTGELFF
CDR3 DNA: TGTGCCAGCAGCTTAGGGAGCCCGACCGGGGAGCTGTTTTTT

V gene: TRBV30
J gene: TRBJ1-1
clone size: NA
D gene: NA
CDR3 protein: CAWSNRDSLTEAFF
CDR3 DNA: TGTGCCTGGAGTAACCGGGACTCCCTTACTGAAGCTTTCTTT

V gene: TRBV5-5
J gene: TRBJ1-1
clone size: NA
D gene: TRBD1
CDR3 protein: CASSSQGGSTEAFF
CDR3 DNA: TGTGCCAGCAGCTCACAGGGGGGCAGTACTGAAGCTTTCTTT

V gene: TRBV7-2
J gene: TRBJ1-4
clone size: NA
D gene: NA
CDR3 protein: CASSFREKLFF
CDR3 DNA: TGTGCCAGCAGCTTCCGGGAAAAACTGTTTTTT

V gene: TRBV6-5
J gene: TRBJ2-7
clone size: NA
D gene: NA
CDR3 protein: CASSPRPDLEQYF
CDR3 DNA: TGTGCCAGCAGTCCAAGGCCGGACTTGGAGCAGTACTTC

V gene: TRBV27
J gene: TRBJ2-1
clone size: NA
D gene: NA
CDR3 protein: CASSLGRRPLYNEQFF
CDR3 DNA: TGTGCCAGCAGTTTGGGCAGAAGACCACTTTACAATGAGCAGTTCTTC

V gene: TRBV5-1
J gene: TRBJ2-1
clone size: NA
D gene: TRBD1
CDR3 protein: CASSSRQGPYNEQFF
CDR3 DNA: TGCGCCAGCAGCTCAAGACAGGGCCCCTACAATGAGCAGTTCTTC

V gene: TRBV27
J gene: TRBJ2-7
clone size: few
D gene: NA
CDR3 protein: CASSPGLSYEQYF
CDR3 DNA: TGTGCCAGCAGCCCCGGACTTTCCTACGAGCAGTACTTC

V gene: TRBV6-5
J gene: TRBJ1-2
clone size: NA
D gene: NA
CDR3 protein: CASSPYPRGHGYTF
CDR3 DNA: TGTGCCAGCAGTCCCTATCCGCGGGGCCATGGCTACACCTTC

V gene: TRBV7-9
J gene: TRBJ2-1
clone size: once
D gene: NA
CDR3 protein: CASSLGRSNEQFF
CDR3 DNA: TGTGCCAGCAGCTTAGGAAGGAGCAATGAGCAGTTCTTC

V gene: TRBV14
J gene: TRBJ2-1
clone size: NA
D gene: NA
CDR3 protein: CASSQVIGGGSSYNEQFF
CDR3 DNA: TGTGCCAGCAGCCAAGTAATAGGGGGAGGGAGCTCCTACAATGAGCAGTTCTTC

V gene: TRBV5-1
J gene: TRBJ2-2
clone size: once
D gene: NA
CDR3 protein: CASRRSAGTGELFF
CDR3 DNA: TGCGCCAGCAGACGTAGCGCGGGCACCGGGGAGCTGTTTTTT

V gene: TRBV30
J gene: TRBJ1-2
clone size: few
D gene: TRBD1
CDR3 protein: CAWIRDRAPPNYGYTF
CDR3 DNA: TGTGCCTGGATACGGGACAGGGCTCCACCTAACTATGGCTACACCTTC

V gene: TRBV30
J gene: TRBJ1-3
clone size: NA
D gene: NA
CDR3 protein: CAWKKQRQRNTIYF
CDR3 DNA: TGTGCCTGGAAAAAGCAGAGGCAGAGGAACACCATATATTTT

V gene: TRBV30
J gene: TRBJ1-2
clone size: NA
D gene: NA
CDR3 protein: CAWITTSSRGYTF
CDR3 DNA: TGTGCCTGGATTACGACATCCTCTCGTGGCTACACCTTC

V gene: TRBV18
J gene: TRBJ1-5
clone size: NA
D gene: TRBD1
CDR3 protein: CASSPRDRGNNQPQHF
CDR3 DNA: TGTGCCAGCTCACCTCGGGACAGGGGGAACAATCAGCCCCAGCATTTT

V gene: TRBV7-8
J gene: TRBJ1-2
clone size: NA
D gene: NA
CDR3 protein: CASSLEWSKGVHGYTF
CDR3 DNA: TGTGCCAGCAGCTTAGAATGGTCAAAAGGGGTCCATGGCTACACCTTC

V gene: TRBV11-1
J gene: TRBJ2-7
clone size: NA
D gene: NA
CDR3 protein: CASSLYRSYEQYF
CDR3 DNA: TGTGCCAGCAGCTTGTACAGGAGCTACGAGCAGTACTTC

V gene: TRBV10-2
J gene: TRBJ2-7
clone size: NA
D gene: TRBD2
CDR3 protein: CASSEWTGRTSGRHEQYF
CDR3 DNA: TGCGCCAGCAGTGAGTGGACAGGGAGGACTAGCGGGAGACACGAGCAGTACTTC

V gene: TRBV15
J gene: TRBJ2-7
clone size: NA
D gene: NA
CDR3 protein: CATSRGGTRSYEQYF
CDR3 DNA: TGTGCCACCAGCAGAGGGGGGACTCGGTCCTACGAGCAGTACTTC

V gene: TRBV14
J gene: TRBJ1-2
clone size: NA
D gene: NA
CDR3 protein: CASSQGKGEGWTDPYGYTF
CDR3 DNA: TGTGCCAGCAGCCAAGGCAAGGGAGAGGGATGGACGGACCCCTATGGCTACACCTTC